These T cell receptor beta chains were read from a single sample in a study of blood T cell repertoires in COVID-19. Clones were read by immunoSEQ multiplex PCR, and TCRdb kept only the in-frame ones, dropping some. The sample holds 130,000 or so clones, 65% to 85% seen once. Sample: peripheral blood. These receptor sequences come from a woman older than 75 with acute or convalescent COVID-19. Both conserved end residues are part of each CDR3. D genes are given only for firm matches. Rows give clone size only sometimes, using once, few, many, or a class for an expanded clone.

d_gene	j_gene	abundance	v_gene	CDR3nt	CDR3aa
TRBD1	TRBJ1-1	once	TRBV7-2	TGTGCCAGCAGCCCCCGACAGGGCGGCACTGAAGCTTTCTTT	CASSPRQGGTEAFF
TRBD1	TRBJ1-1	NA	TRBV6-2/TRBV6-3	TGTGCCAGCAGTTACCTCGGACAGGGGGGCATGAACACTGAAGCTTTCTTT	CASSYLGQGGMNTEAFF
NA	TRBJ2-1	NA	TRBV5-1	TGCGCCAGCAGCTCGGGACTCCAGGCCTACAATGAGCAGTTCTTC	CASSSGLQAYNEQFF
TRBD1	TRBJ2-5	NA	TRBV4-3	TGCGCCAGCAGCCAAGATGGAACAGGGGGCGAAGAGACCCAGTACTTC	CASSQDGTGGEETQYF
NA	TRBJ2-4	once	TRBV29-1	TGCAGCGTTGGGCAGGGTTTAGCCAAAAACATTCAGTACTTC	CSVGQGLAKNIQYF
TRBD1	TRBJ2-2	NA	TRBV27	TGTGCCAGCAGGAAAAAACAGGGGGCGATTGCCGGGGAGCTGTTTTTT	CASRKKQGAIAGELFF
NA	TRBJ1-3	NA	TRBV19	TGTGCCAGTAGAAACCTCGGCTCTGGAAACACCATATATTTT	CASRNLGSGNTIYF
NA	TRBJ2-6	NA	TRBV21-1	TGTGCCAGCAGCAGGGGACAGGGAAGGCCTGGGGCCAACGTCCTGACTTTC	CASSRGQGRPGANVLTF
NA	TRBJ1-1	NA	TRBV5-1	TGCGCCAGCAGCGTTGACAGGCCTCCCACTGAAGCTTTCTTT	CASSVDRPPTEAFF
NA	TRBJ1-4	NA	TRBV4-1	TGCGCCAGCAGCCAAGGTTTCAGTGGCAATGAAAAACTGTTTTTT	CASSQGFSGNEKLFF
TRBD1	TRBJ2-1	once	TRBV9	TGTGCCAGCAGCGGCCGGGACAGTACCTACAATGAGCAGTTCTTC	CASSGRDSTYNEQFF
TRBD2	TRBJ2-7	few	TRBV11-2	TGTGCCAGCAGGATAAGCGGCATAAGCGGGAGTAGGTACGAGCAGTACTTC	CASRISGISGSRYEQYF
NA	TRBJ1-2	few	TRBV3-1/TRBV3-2	TGTGCCAGCAGCCACGACAGGCTCGATGGCTACACCTTC	CASSHDRLDGYTF
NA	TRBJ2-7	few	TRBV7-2	TGTGCCAGCAGCCCCTACAGGGAATCCTACGAGCAGTACTTC	CASSPYRESYEQYF
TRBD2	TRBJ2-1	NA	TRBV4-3	TGCGCCAGCAGCCAAGGATTAGCGGGGGGGCAAAATGAGCAGTTCTTC	CASSQGLAGGQNEQFF
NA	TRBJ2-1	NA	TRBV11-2	TGTGCCAGCAGCTCCGGAGGGGGGGGGTACAATGAGCAGTTCTTC	CASSSGGGGYNEQFF